The 20 T cell receptor beta chains given below trace back to one sample, sequenced in a study of CD8 T cells in Susac syndrome. RNA was extracted with the RNeasy kit, and a quantity of roughly 0.5 to 1 ug was reverse transcribed using random hexamers. TCRdb reprocessed the immunoSEQ multiplex PCR reads with MiXCR, giving one entry per CDR3 protein. The sample shows more than 95,000 distinct CDR3 sequences, around 94% of them seen only once. Sequencing input: CD4+ T cells from PBMCs. The receptors stem from a human donor in good health.

The chain is built from TRBV12-3 or TRBV12-4 and TRBJ2-1; possible D gene TRBD2, 7 bases. V lost 1 base and J lost 7, with 14 bases in between. The CDR3 length is 15 residues. This chain's CDR3 is CASSLGGGDRNEQFF. CDR3 bases: TGTGCCAGCAGTTTAGGGGGGGGCGACAGAAATGAGCAGTTCTTC.

The V call is TRBV7-6, the J call TRBJ2-7; 8 bases fit TRBD2. The CDR3 spans 13 residues. V was clipped by 5 bases and J by 7 bases; unmatched bases: 7. The germline CDR1 and CDR2 sequences are SGHVS and FNYEAQ. The CDR3 region is CASSPAGGVEQYF. In DNA form, the CDR3 reads TGTGCCAGCAGCCCTGCGGGAGGCGTAGAGCAGTACTTC.

This chain links TRBV10-3 with TRBJ2-7; D may be TRBD2 (6 bases). Germline CDR1 ENHRY, CDR2 SYGVKD. This CDR3 spans 13 amino acids. Trimming took 7 bases from V and 2 from J, leaving 12 bases between them. The CDR3 loop reads CAIKEGGTYEQYF. The DNA for the CDR3 is TGTGCCATCAAGGAAGGCGGGACCTACGAGCAGTACTTC.

V gene TRBV7-9 combines with J gene TRBJ2-7, with D hard to call. This CDR3 region has 12 residues. V gave up 3 bases and J gave up 5 bases, with 8 bases separating them. Germline V gives CDR1 SEHNR, CDR2 FQNEAQ (reference sequence). As DNA, the CDR3 is TGTGCCAGCAGCTTCCATCTTCACGAGCAGTACTTC. It yields the protein CASSFHLHEQYF.

The genes are TRBV18 and TRBJ2-7, with D maybe TRBD1 (5 bases). The CDR3 is made up of 15 amino acids. The germline CDR1 and CDR2 sequences are KGHSH and LQKENI. Trimming shortened V by 0 bases and J by 3 bases, and 12 bases separated the two germline ends. CDR3: CASSPPTQGSYEQYF. CDR3 nucleotides: TGTGCCAGCTCACCACCTACGCAGGGAAGCTACGAGCAGTACTTC.

In regard to this clonotype: Mismatch with germline at one junction end may stem from a read error. The chain links TRBV6-2 or TRBV6-3 to TRBJ2-7; D gene uncertain. Germline V gene lookup returns CDR1 MNHEY and CDR2 SVGEGT. This CDR3 spans 12 amino acids. In DNA, the CDR3 is TGTGCCAGCAGTTACCCCGAGGCAGGCGTGAACTTC. As protein: CASSYPEAGVNF.

The CDR3 DNA reads as TGTGCCAGCAGTCTGTCCCCGGGACTAGCGTTTGGTGATGAGCAGTTCTTC. Residues: CASSLSPGLAFGDEQFF. This chain joins TRBV28 and TRBJ2-1; TRBD2 aligns across 10 bases. CDR3 size: 17 residues. With V trimmed by 5 bases and J by 8 bases, 15 bases remained unmatched. In germline, CDR1 is MDHEN, CDR2 SYDVKM.

The rearrangement links TRBV2 to TRBJ2-2; no reliable D call. V lost 2 bases, J lost 4 bases, and 5 bases lay in between. Germline values: CDR1 SNHLY, CDR2 FYNNEI. CDR3 size: 13 residues. CDR3 in amino acids: CASSERTTGELFF. In DNA form, the CDR3 reads TGTGCCAGCAGTGAAAGAACCACCGGGGAGCTGTTTTTT.

This chain joins TRBV28 and TRBJ2-2; maybe TRBD2 (5 bases). Per the germline V gene, CDR1 is MDHEN and CDR2 is SYDVKM. The CDR3 loop spans 11 amino acids. The V gene lost 10 bases and the J gene lost 4 bases, with 7 bases spanning the gap. CDR3 nucleotide sequence: TGTGCCACTAGCCTCACCGGGGAGCTGTTTTTT. It is translated as CATSLTGELFF.

This chain uses TRBV3-1 with TRBJ2-2; D unresolved. Germline CDR1 and CDR2: LGHDT and YNNKEL (reference sequence). Trimming removed 2 bases from V and 7 bases from J, with 14 bases in between. The CDR3 loop spans 15 amino acids. This CDR3 is CASSQSRGFGGELFF. The CDR3 nucleotides read TGTGCCAGCAGCCAATCCCGCGGTTTCGGCGGGGAGCTGTTTTTT.

The gene calls are TRBV6-2 or TRBV6-3 and TRBJ2-1; 11 bases fit TRBD2. Per germline, CDR1 MNHEY and CDR2 SVGEGT. This CDR3 region has 17 residues. V shed 0 bases and J 3 bases; nucleotides not matched to a gene: 4. For the CDR3, the DNA is TGTGCCAGCAGTTACTCTCCGACTAGCGGGATCTACAATGAGCAGTTCTTC. As protein: CASSYSPTSGIYNEQFF.

CDR3 amino acids: CASSPGPSGEQYF. The CDR3 DNA sequence: TGCGCCAGCAGCCCCGGGCCATCGGGCGAGCAGTACTTC. This chain links TRBV5-1 with TRBJ2-7; no clear D. The CDR3 consists of 13 residues. Germline values: CDR1 SGHRS, CDR2 YFSETQ. Between the trimmed V and J ends, which lost 4 bases and 6 bases, there was a span of 14 bases.

The chain carries TRBV20-1 and TRBJ1-3; no clear D. The V and J ends lost 2 bases and 4 bases respectively, with 6 bases between them. Germline V gene lookup returns CDR1 DFQATT and CDR2 SNEGSKA (reference sequence). This CDR3 spans 12 amino acids. The CDR3 nucleotides read TGCAGTGCTAGATCGGACGGAAACACCATATATTTT. Translating it yields CSARSDGNTIYF.

The chain carries TRBV20-1 and TRBJ1-3; D remains ambiguous. V shed 0 bases and J shed 0 bases, with 6 bases lying between them. The germline CDR1 and CDR2 sequences are DFQATT and SNEGSKA (reference sequence). The CDR3 spans 14 residues. The CDR3 DNA sequence: TGCAGTGCTAGAGATCGGAGCTCTGGAAACACCATATATTTT. The encoded protein is CSARDRSSGNTIYF.

CDR3: CASTKGQDYEQYF. CDR3 DNA sequence: TGTGCCAGCACTAAGGGTCAAGACTACGAGCAGTACTTC. This chain uses TRBV25-1 with TRBJ2-7; D uncertain. Germline loops: CDR1 MGHDK, CDR2 SYGVNS. There are 13 residues in the CDR3. V lost 7 bases and J 3 bases, leaving 13 bases between the germline ends.

The chain links TRBV7-2 to TRBJ1-2, with D maybe TRBD1 (5 bases). CDR1 is SGHTA, CDR2 FQGNSA, per germline. The CDR3 contains 9 residues. CDR3 amino acids: CARGRRATF. CDR3 coding DNA: TGTGCGCGGGGCCGTCGAGCCACCTTC.

The chain employs TRBV29-1 and TRBJ2-7; 8 positions match TRBD1. Germline assignment: CDR1 SQVTM and CDR2 ANQGSEA. CDR3 length: 16 amino acids. After removal of 6 bases from V and 2 bases from J, the junction contained 15 bases not matched to a gene. This CDR3 is CSVRTGRGGQTYEQYF. CDR3 DNA: TGCAGCGTGAGGACAGGGCGGGGAGGACAAACCTACGAGCAGTACTTC.

The rearrangement joins TRBV5-1 to TRBJ2-7; 9 positions agree with TRBD1. V shed 6 bases and J 2 bases; nucleotides not matched to a gene: 9. The CDR3 is 15 amino acids. CDR1 is SGHRS and CDR2 is YFSETQ in the germline V gene. Written as DNA, the CDR3 is TGCGCCAGCACCCTTAGGACAGGGGCCGCCTACGAGCAGTACTTC. Translation: CASTLRTGAAYEQYF.

The rearrangement links TRBV18 to TRBJ1-1; weak D call: TRBD1 (6 bases). V lost 2 bases and J 3 bases, leaving 13 bases between the germline ends. This CDR3 contains 15 residues. Germline values: CDR1 KGHSH, CDR2 LQKENI. In nucleotides, the CDR3 is TGTGCCAGCTCACCAGGCGGGGGCGCGGACACTGAAGCTTTCTTT. Amino acid sequence: CASSPGGGADTEAFF.

The J gene is TRBJ2-5, the V gene TRBV14; D call uncertain. The CDR3 is 10 residues long. The V end was cut by 5 bases, the J end by 5 bases, with 3 bases between. Germline V gives CDR1 SGHDN, CDR2 FVKESK. The DNA of the CDR3 is TGTGCCAGCAGCGGGGAGACCCAGTACTTC. It is translated as CASSGETQYF.